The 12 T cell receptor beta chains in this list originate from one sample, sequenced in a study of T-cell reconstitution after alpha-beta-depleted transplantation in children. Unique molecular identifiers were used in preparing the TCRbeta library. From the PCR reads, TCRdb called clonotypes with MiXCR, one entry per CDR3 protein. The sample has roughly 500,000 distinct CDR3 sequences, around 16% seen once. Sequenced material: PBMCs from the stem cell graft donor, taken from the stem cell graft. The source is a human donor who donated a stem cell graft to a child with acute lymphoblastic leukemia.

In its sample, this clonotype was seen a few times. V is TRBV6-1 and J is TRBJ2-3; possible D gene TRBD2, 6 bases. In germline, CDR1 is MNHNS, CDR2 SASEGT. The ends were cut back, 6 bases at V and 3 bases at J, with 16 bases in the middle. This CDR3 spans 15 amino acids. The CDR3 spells CASSPVAGRTDTQYF. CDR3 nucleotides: TGTGCCAGCAGCCCTGTGGCAGGGAGGACAGATACGCAGTATTTT.

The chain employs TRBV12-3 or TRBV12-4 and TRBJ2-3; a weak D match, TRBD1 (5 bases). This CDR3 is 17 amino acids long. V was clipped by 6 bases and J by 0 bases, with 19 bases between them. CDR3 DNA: TGTGCCAGCAGCATTGGACACTCACCTTCTAGCACAGATACGCAGTATTTT. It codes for CASSIGHSPSSTDTQYF.

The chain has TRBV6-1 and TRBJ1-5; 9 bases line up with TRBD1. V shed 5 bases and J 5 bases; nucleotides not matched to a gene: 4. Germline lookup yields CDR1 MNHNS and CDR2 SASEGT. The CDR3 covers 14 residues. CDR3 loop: CASSRGTGHQPQHF. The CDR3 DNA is TGTGCCAGCAGTCGCGGGACAGGGCATCAGCCCCAGCATTTT.

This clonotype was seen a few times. CDR3 in amino acids: CASSLTDGDEQFF. The CDR3 DNA follows: TGCGCCAGCAGCCTAACGGACGGGGATGAGCAGTTCTTC. V gene TRBV5-1 combines with J gene TRBJ2-1, with D perhaps matching TRBD2 (5 bases). V gave up 4 bases and J gave up 8 bases, with 13 bases separating them. Germline values: CDR1 SGHRS, CDR2 YFSETQ. The CDR3 is 13 residues long.

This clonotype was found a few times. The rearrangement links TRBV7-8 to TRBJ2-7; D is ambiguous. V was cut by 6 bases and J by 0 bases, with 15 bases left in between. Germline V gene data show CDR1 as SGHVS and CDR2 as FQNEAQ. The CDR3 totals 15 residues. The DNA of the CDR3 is TGTGCCAGCAGTGTCCCCCTGGGCGGCTCCTACGAGCAGTACTTC. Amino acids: CASSVPLGGSYEQYF.

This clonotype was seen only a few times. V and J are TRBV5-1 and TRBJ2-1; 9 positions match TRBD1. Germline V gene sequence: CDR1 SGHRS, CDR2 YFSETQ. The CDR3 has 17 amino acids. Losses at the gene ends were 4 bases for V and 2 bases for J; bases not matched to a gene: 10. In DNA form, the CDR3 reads TGCGCCAGCAGCCCCAGGGATCGGGACAGGGCCTACAATGAGCAGTTCTTC. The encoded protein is CASSPRDRDRAYNEQFF.

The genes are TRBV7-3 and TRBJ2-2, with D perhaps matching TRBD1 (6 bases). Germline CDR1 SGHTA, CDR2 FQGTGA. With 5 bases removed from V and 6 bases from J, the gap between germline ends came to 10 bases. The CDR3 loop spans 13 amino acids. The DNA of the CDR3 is TGTGCCAGCAGCCAGGGGTCTGCCGGGGAGCTGTTTTTT. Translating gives CASSQGSAGELFF.

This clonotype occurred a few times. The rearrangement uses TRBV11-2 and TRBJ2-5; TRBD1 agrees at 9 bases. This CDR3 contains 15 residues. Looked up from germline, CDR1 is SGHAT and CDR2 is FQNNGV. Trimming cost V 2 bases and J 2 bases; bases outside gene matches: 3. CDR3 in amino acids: CASSLLGQGQETQYF. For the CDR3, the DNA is TGTGCCAGCAGCTTACTGGGACAGGGTCAAGAGACCCAGTACTTC.

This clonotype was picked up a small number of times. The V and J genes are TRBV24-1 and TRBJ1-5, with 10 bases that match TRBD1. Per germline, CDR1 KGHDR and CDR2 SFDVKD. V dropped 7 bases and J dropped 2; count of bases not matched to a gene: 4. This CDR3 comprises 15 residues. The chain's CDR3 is CATRRTGGGNQPQHF. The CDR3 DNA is TGTGCCACCAGAAGGACAGGGGGTGGCAATCAGCCCCAGCATTTT.

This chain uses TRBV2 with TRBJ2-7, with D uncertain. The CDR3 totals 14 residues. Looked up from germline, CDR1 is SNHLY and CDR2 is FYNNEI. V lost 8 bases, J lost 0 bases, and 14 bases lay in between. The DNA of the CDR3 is TGTGCCAGCGTTATTTCTGTCCTCTCCTACGAGCAGTACTTC. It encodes CASVISVLSYEQYF.

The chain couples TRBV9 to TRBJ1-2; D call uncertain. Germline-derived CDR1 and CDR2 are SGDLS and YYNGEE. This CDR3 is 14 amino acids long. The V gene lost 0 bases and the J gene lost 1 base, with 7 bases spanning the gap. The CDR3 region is CASSVDGGNYGYTF. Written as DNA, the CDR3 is TGTGCCAGCAGCGTAGACGGCGGTAACTATGGCTACACCTTC.

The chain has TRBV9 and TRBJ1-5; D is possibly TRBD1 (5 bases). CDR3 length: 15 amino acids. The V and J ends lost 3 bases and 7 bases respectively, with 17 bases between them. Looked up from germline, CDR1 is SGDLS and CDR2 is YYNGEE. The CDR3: CASSEAWGAGQPQHF. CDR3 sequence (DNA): TGTGCCAGCAGCGAGGCTTGGGGCGCGGGGCAGCCCCAGCATTTT. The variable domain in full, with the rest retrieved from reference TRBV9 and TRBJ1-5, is DSGVTQTPKHLITATGQRVTLRCSPRSGDLSVYWYQQSLDQGLQFLIQYYNGEERAKGNILERFSAQQFPDLHSELNLSSLELGDSALYFCASSEAWGAGQPQHFGDGTRLSIL.